Listed below are T cell receptor beta chains from one sample, sequenced in a study of siplizumab effects on memory and regulatory T cells. TCRdb's table, derived via immunoSEQ multiplex PCR, lists solely in-frame clones and lacks some. The profile covers around 97,000 clones, with around 94% appearing a single time and about 1.2% taken by the ten largest. The sample consisted of non-Treg CD4+ T cells sorted from blood. The receptors here all came from a human donor in good health. Each CDR3 is given with its conserved first and last residue.

13 | TRBV27 | CASSPSVRYEQYF
17 | TRBV11-2 | CASSLSLLAGVGSEQFF
18 | TRBV13 | CASSIPTSGPYPYNEQFF
14 | TRBV19 | CATLQGPRGTEAFF
14 | TRBV6-1 | CASVRSSGANVLTF
16 | TRBV5-1 | CASSLLTSGRTYEQYF
16 | TRBV6-5 | CASSYRILANTGELFF
17 | TRBV5-1 | CASRGPKREIGTGELFF
14 | TRBV7-2 | CASSLSGADNEQFF
15 | TRBV18 | CASSPGLVRANEQFF
15 | TRBV2 | CASSPSGTDGNTIYF